This T cell receptor beta chain was captured by sequencing in a study of T cell repertoires in cytomegalovirus infection. Across the whole study: From public TCR beta signatures came an indication of both CMV infection and matching HLA type.

TCRdb passed the reads through MiXCR, listing each CDR3 protein once. The sample lists approximately 990,000 distinct CDR3 sequences; more than 25% were seen once. This clonotype was counted only a few times. Its antigen is not identified. Here the sequenced sample was cultured CD8+ T cells from PBMCs, taken from culture after CMV antigen stimulation. The TCR comes from a human donor in good health (CMV status not recorded). Some clones in this sample may be carry-over from other donors' samples.

The CDR3 coding sequence is TGTGCCAGCAGCCTCGGGACAGGTACCGCCGGGGAGCTGTTTTTT. Translation: CASSLGTGTAGELFF. The chain has TRBV11-2 and TRBJ2-2, with 8 bases lining up with TRBD1. The CDR3 runs to 15 residues. Germline lookup yields CDR1 SGHAT and CDR2 FQNNGV. V was clipped by 5 bases and J by 6 bases; unmatched bases: 8.